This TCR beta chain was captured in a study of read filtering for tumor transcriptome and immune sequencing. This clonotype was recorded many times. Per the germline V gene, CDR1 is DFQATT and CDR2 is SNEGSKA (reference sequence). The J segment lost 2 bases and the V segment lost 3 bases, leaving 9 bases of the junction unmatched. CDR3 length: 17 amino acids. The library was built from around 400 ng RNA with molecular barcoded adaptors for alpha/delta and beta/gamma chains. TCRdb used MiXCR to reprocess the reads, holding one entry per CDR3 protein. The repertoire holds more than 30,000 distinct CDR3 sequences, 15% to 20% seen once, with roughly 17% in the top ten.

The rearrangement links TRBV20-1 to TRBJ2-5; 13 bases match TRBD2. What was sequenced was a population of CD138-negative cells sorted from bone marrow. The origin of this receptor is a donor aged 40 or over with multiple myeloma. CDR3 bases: TGCAGTGCTAGGGTTACTAGCGGGAGGGGAGTACAAGAGACCCAGTACTTC. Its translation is CSARVTSGRGVQETQYF.